These 15 T cell receptor beta chains originate from one sample sequenced in a study of liver allograft versus peripheral blood T cells. Study information: Recipients' peripheral blood supplied the T cell receptor repertoires against which those in transplanted livers were compared.

MiXCR, run by TCRdb on the reads, gives a single entry per CDR3 protein. The data hold 3,000 to 4,000 distinct CDR3 sequences, with over 20% observed a single time. All receptors derive from a human patient who had a liver transplant. The graft donor may account for some of the T cells.

This clonotype is medium-sized (0.01 to 0.1%) within its sample. J is TRBJ2-7 and V is TRBV6-2 or TRBV6-3; 8 positions agree with TRBD1. V dropped 5 bases and J dropped 3; count of bases not matched to a gene: 6. CDR1 and CDR2 from the germline V gene are MNHEY and SVGEGT. There are 14 residues in the CDR3. CDR3 in amino acids: CASSQTGEGYEQYF. CDR3 bases: TGTGCCAGCAGTCAGACAGGGGAAGGCTACGAGCAGTACTTC.

This clonotype ranks as medium-sized. V and J are TRBV19 and TRBJ2-7; 7 nucleotides line up with TRBD1. The ends lost 6 bases at V and 4 bases at J; junction bases unmatched: 15. The CDR3 extends over 16 amino acids. In germline, CDR1 is LNHDA, CDR2 SQIVND (reference sequence). As DNA, the CDR3 is TGTGCCAGTAGCCGTAGACAGGGTACCTCGACTTACGAGCAGTACTTC. It yields the protein CASSRRQGTSTYEQYF.

In its sample, this clonotype ranks as medium-sized. This chain uses TRBV9 with TRBJ1-3; tentatively, D is TRBD1 (5 bases). The germline V gene has CDR1 SGDLS and CDR2 YYNGEE. V lost 5 bases and J 2 bases, leaving 5 bases between the germline ends. CDR3 length equals 12 residues. CDR3 loop: CASRGPGNTIYF. The DNA for the CDR3 is TGTGCCAGCAGGGGGCCTGGAAACACCATATATTTT. Looking up the rest from reference TRBV9 and TRBJ1-3 gives the full variable domain: DSGVTQTPKHLITATGQRVTLRCSPRSGDLSVYWYQQSLDQGLQFLIQYYNGEERAKGNILERFSAQQFPDLHSELNLSSLELGDSALYFCASRGPGNTIYFGEGSWLTVV.

This clonotype is judged large (0.1 to 1%). J is TRBJ1-2 and V is TRBV13; D is unresolved. Trimming took 5 bases from V and 5 from J, leaving 18 bases between them. Germline V gene sequence: CDR1 PRHDT, CDR2 FYEKMQ (reference sequence). This CDR3 spans 15 amino acids. The CDR3 DNA follows: TGTGCCAGCAGCGGTCCAGGACGAACAGAATATGGCTACACCTTC. This sequence encodes CASSGPGRTEYGYTF.

The chain couples TRBV6-5 to TRBJ1-5; D not resolved. In germline, CDR1 is MNHEY, CDR2 SVGAGI. The V gene lost 6 bases and the J gene lost 5 bases, with 11 bases spanning the gap. The CDR3 consists of 13 residues. The CDR3 loop is CASSPRLDQPQHF. For the CDR3, the DNA is TGTGCCAGCAGCCCGAGGTTGGATCAGCCCCAGCATTTT.

This rearrangement joins TRBV11-3 to TRBJ1-1; possibly TRBD1 for D (6 bases). This CDR3 contains 13 residues. Germline V CDR1 and CDR2: SGHNT, YENEEA. V lost 3 bases, J lost 5 bases, and 10 bases lay in between. Here the CDR3 DNA reads TGTGCCAGCAGCTTCCAGAGGGGGACTGAAGCTTTCTTT. Encoded protein: CASSFQRGTEAFF.

This clonotype is termed medium-sized (0.01 to 0.1%). This sequence joins TRBV7-9 and TRBJ1-2; D is possibly TRBD1 (6 bases). V was trimmed by 1 base and J by 7 bases, leaving 13 bases between them. Germline CDR1 SEHNR, CDR2 FQNEAQ (reference sequence). The length of the CDR3 is 14 residues. The CDR3 protein is CASSLVMGGPGYTF. CDR3 sequence (DNA): TGTGCCAGCAGCTTAGTGATGGGGGGCCCTGGCTACACCTTC.

Sample share makes this clonotype medium-sized. This chain connects TRBV20-1 to TRBJ1-5; TRBD1 matches 9 bases. The CDR3 totals 15 residues. Germline assignment: CDR1 DFQATT and CDR2 SNEGSKA (reference sequence). After removal of 6 bases from V and 5 bases from J, the junction contained 11 bases not matched to a gene. CDR3 DNA sequence: TGCAGTGCCCCGAGTTTAACAGGGGGCGATCAGCCCCAGCATTTT. Translating it yields CSAPSLTGGDQPQHF.

V gene TRBV3-1 combines with J gene TRBJ1-2; a possible D gene is TRBD1 (6 bases). The CDR3 consists of 14 residues. Trimming took off 4 bases at V and 8 bases at J, with 17 bases between the two ends. Looked up from germline, CDR1 is LGHDT and CDR2 is YNNKEL (reference sequence). The CDR3 region has the DNA TGTGCCAGCAGCCTTAGAGGGCAGGGGAAAGGCTACACCTTC. Its translation: CASSLRGQGKGYTF. The full variable domain, its missing parts supplied by reference TRBV3-1 and TRBJ1-2, is DTAVSQTPKYLVTQMGNDKSIKCEQNLGHDTMYWYKQDSKKFLKIMFSYNNKELIINETVPNRFSPKSPDKAHLNLHINSLELGDSAVYFCASSLRGQGKGYTFGSGTRLTVV.

This clonotype has only a few counts. V and J are TRBV3-1 and TRBJ1-1; D is ambiguous. CDR1 LGHDT and CDR2 YNNKEL come from the germline V gene (reference sequence). The CDR3 is 14 residues long. V was cut by 1 base and J by 2 bases, with 8 bases left in between. CDR3 protein: CASSQASTNTEAFF. The CDR3, as DNA: TGTGCCAGCAGCCAAGCCTCCACAAACACTGAAGCTTTCTTT.

This clonotype counts as medium-sized. The CDR3, as DNA: TGTGCCAGCAGCCAAACAGGGGTTCATTACTATGGCTACACCTTC. Translating gives CASSQTGVHYYGYTF. This chain connects TRBV7-9 to TRBJ1-2; 7 bases align to TRBD1. The ends lost 5 bases at V and 3 bases at J; junction bases unmatched: 9. The CDR3 is 15 amino acids. Germline V gene data show CDR1 as SEHNR and CDR2 as FQNEAQ (reference sequence).

Relative to its sample, this clonotype is medium-sized. The CDR3 DNA reads as TGTGCCAGCACCGGGAGCAATCAGCCCCAGCATTTT. Amino acid sequence: CASTGSNQPQHF. The J gene is TRBJ1-5, the V gene TRBV7-9; D remains ambiguous. Trimming cost V 7 bases and J 1 base, with 5 bases left between them. Looked up from germline, CDR1 is SEHNR and CDR2 is FQNEAQ (reference sequence). The CDR3 runs to 12 residues.

Turning to this clonotype: With only one base between it and a far larger clone, this is likely a read error. V gene TRBV6-5 combines with J gene TRBJ1-6; D perhaps matches TRBD1 (6 bases). The CDR3 covers 13 residues. CDR1 MNHEY and CDR2 SVGAGI come from the germline V gene. Here the CDR3 reads CAGSNTGSSPLHF. In DNA, the CDR3 is TGTGCCGGCAGTAACACAGGGAGTTCACCCCTCCACTTT.

This sequence joins TRBV2 and TRBJ1-5, with a weak D call TRBD1 (6 bases). The germline gives CDR1 SNHLY, CDR2 FYNNEI. V gave up 6 bases and J gave up 4 bases, with 16 bases separating them. The CDR3 runs to 15 residues. DNA for the CDR3: TGTGCCAGCAGGGCCCGGGACACCTCTAATCAGCCCCAGCATTTT. It yields the protein CASRARDTSNQPQHF.

Note on this clonotype: A read error may be the cause here, since a much bigger clone is one base away. The chain employs TRBV7-2 and TRBJ2-7, with 9 bases aligning to TRBD2. CDR3 length equals 12 residues. Germline V gives CDR1 SGHTA, CDR2 FQGNSA. For the CDR3, the DNA is TGTGCCTGCAGCGACCGACTAGCGGTCTTTTACTTC. Translation gives CACSDRLAVFYF.